The 32 T cell receptor beta chains below all came from one sample that was sequenced in a study of control samples from healthy donors and cancer patients (dated by TCRdb to about 2020). Libraries were made using the immunoSEQ multiplex PCR assay. In TCRdb, the immuneACCESS table is reduced to in-frame sequences with V and J assigned. These tables do not hold every clone; where another copy was compared, an unresolved V gene accounts for under half, and the others remain unexplained. This sample gives 98,000 or so clones in total; 79% of them show up just once. The biggest ten clones account for about 10% of the sample. Sequenced material: blood. The receptors here all came from a woman in her twenties or thirties in good health.

There are many counts of this clone. The genes are TRBV11-2 and TRBJ1-2; 9 nucleotides align to TRBD1. The CDR3 is 16 residues long. The V gene's germline CDR1 is SGHAT and CDR2 FQNNGV. V was pared by 5 bases and J by 2 bases, with 9 bases of the junction left unmatched. The CDR3 loop reads CASSRQGGRTNYGYTF. The CDR3 DNA reads as TGTGCCAGCAGCCGACAGGGGGGTCGGACCAACTATGGCTACACCTTC.

This clone came up a few times. The chain has TRBV19 and TRBJ1-2; D gene uncertain. This CDR3 contains 15 residues. Trimming cost V 2 bases and J 4 bases, with 14 bases left between them. Germline CDR1 is LNHDA and CDR2 is SQIVND (reference sequence). In DNA form, the CDR3 reads TGTGCCAGTAGTATAACGGGGTTACAAGGCTATGGCTACACCTTC. Translating it yields CASSITGLQGYGYTF.

This chain uses TRBV3-1 (or the pseudogene TRBV3-2) with TRBJ1-2; 10 bases agree with TRBD1. The V gene's germline CDR1 is LGHDT and CDR2 YNNKEL (reference sequence). Trimming cost V 4 bases and J 6 bases; bases outside gene matches: 5. This CDR3 region has 14 residues. The CDR3 is CASSPDRGLNGYTF. The CDR3 coding sequence is TGTGCCAGCAGCCCCGACAGGGGGCTCAATGGCTACACCTTC.

Here the CDR3 reads CASRFYRTAHEQYF. The CDR3 nucleotides read TGTGCCAGCAGGTTCTACCGGACAGCCCACGAGCAGTACTTC. The chain links TRBV5-5 to TRBJ2-7, with a possible D match to TRBD1 (6 bases). The germline V gene encodes CDR1 SGHKS and CDR2 YYEKEE (reference sequence). V gave up 5 bases and J gave up 5 bases, with 17 bases separating them. This CDR3 is built from 14 residues.

The V call is TRBV6-6, the J call TRBJ1-1; D not certain. Germline CDR1 reads MNHNY; CDR2 reads SVGAGI (reference sequence). This CDR3 has 15 residues. Trimming shortened V by 2 bases and J by 1 base, and 11 bases separated the two germline ends. For the CDR3, the DNA is TGTGCCAGCAGTTACAGGCCCCGGGGGAACACTGAAGCTTTCTTT. It yields the protein CASSYRPRGNTEAFF.

This chain joins TRBV12-5 and TRBJ2-7, with 11 bases matching TRBD1. With V trimmed by 0 bases and J by 3 bases, 4 bases remained unmatched. Germline CDR1 and CDR2: LGHNT and FRNRAP. The CDR3 extends over 16 amino acids. The CDR3, as DNA: TGTGCTAGTGGTTTGGTTTCCGGGACAGGGGGCTACGAGCAGTACTTC. Its protein is CASGLVSGTGGYEQYF. Based on the CDR3 plus reference TRBV12-5 and TRBJ2-7, the full variable domain is DARVTQTPRHKVTEMGQEVTMRCQPILGHNTVFWYRQTMMQGLELLAYFRNRAPLDDSGMPKDRFSAEMPDATLATLKIQPSEPRDSAVYFCASGLVSGTGGYEQYFGPGTRLTVT.

In its sample, this clone was seen a few times. This chain joins TRBV20-1 and TRBJ1-2; D ambiguous. V was pared by 5 bases and J by 8 bases, with 12 bases between. The CDR3 is made up of 11 amino acids. Per germline, CDR1 DFQATT and CDR2 SNEGSKA (reference sequence). As DNA, the CDR3 is TGCAGTGCTCCGAAAACTGGGGGCTACACCTTC. This gives the protein CSAPKTGGYTF.

In DNA form, the CDR3 reads TGTGCCACCAGCAGAGATTCGTGGGAGGGGCAATCAGGGCAGTACTTC. This gives the protein CATSRDSWEGQSGQYF. V usage is TRBV15 and J usage is TRBJ2-7; 7 bases match TRBD2. The CDR3 is made up of 16 amino acids. CDR1 and CDR2 (germline): LNHNV, YYDKDF (reference sequence). The junction had 14 bases not matched to a gene; V was cut back by 0 bases and J by 9 bases.

This clone showed up just a few times. The V and J genes are TRBV24-1 and TRBJ1-1, with D unclear. Germline V gives CDR1 KGHDR, CDR2 SFDVKD. V dropped 6 bases and J dropped 11 bases, with 12 bases sitting between them. The CDR3 consists of 11 residues. CDR3 DNA sequence: TGTGCCACCAGTCTAGGTGGTGCGGCTTTCTTT. It yields the protein CATSLGGAAFF.

The chain couples TRBV7-2 to TRBJ2-1; TRBD2 might be the D (5 bases). Trimming shortened V by 2 bases and J by 9 bases, and 14 bases separated the two germline ends. The germline CDR1 and CDR2 sequences are SGHTA and FQGNSA. The length of the CDR3 is 14 residues. The CDR3 DNA reads as TGTGCCAGCAGCTTAAAAAGCGGCCCCACTGAGCAGTTCTTC. This gives the protein CASSLKSGPTEQFF.

This chain uses TRBV30 with TRBJ2-3; D is unclear. The CDR3 covers 12 residues. Germline V lookup: CDR1 GTSNPN, CDR2 SVGIG (reference sequence). V lost 4 bases and J 0 bases, leaving 5 bases between the germline ends. This CDR3 is CAWTPSTDTQYF. The CDR3 DNA reads TGTGCCTGGACCCCAAGCACAGATACGCAGTATTTT.

The chain employs TRBV6-5 and TRBJ2-5; tentatively, D is TRBD2 (6 bases). The germline CDR1 and CDR2 sequences are MNHEY and SVGAGI. The ends were cut back, 6 bases at V and 5 bases at J, with 16 bases in the middle. This CDR3 has 14 residues. CDR3 nucleotide sequence: TGTGCCAGCAGCCGCGGGACGCCGCGGGAGACCCAGTACTTC. This codes for CASSRGTPRETQYF.

This chain uses TRBV14 with TRBJ1-2; 7 nucleotides agree with TRBD1. The CDR3 is 15 residues long. The germline V gene encodes CDR1 SGHDN and CDR2 FVKESK. The V gene end was trimmed by 6 bases and the J gene end by 0 bases; junction bases not matched to a gene: 7. The CDR3 sequence is CASRQNRGPNYGYTF. CDR3 coding DNA: TGTGCCAGCAGGCAAAACAGGGGCCCTAACTATGGCTACACCTTC.

The V gene is TRBV3-1 (or the pseudogene TRBV3-2), the J gene TRBJ2-7; no clear D gene. The CDR3 length is 14 residues. Germline CDR1 LGHDT, CDR2 YNNKEL (reference sequence). Trimming cost V 0 bases and J 2 bases, with 8 bases left between them. The CDR3 sequence is CASSQEGFPYEQYF. Here the CDR3 DNA reads TGTGCCAGCAGCCAAGAGGGATTTCCCTACGAGCAGTACTTC.

This clone was observed a single time. The gene calls are TRBV30 and TRBJ1-1; D is undetermined. CDR3 length: 11 amino acids. Germline assignment: CDR1 GTSNPN and CDR2 SVGIG (reference sequence). The V end lost 4 bases, the J end lost 6 bases, and 9 bases lay between the germline ends. The CDR3 protein is CAWTVKAEAFF. The CDR3 region has the DNA TGTGCCTGGACGGTCAAGGCTGAAGCTTTCTTT.

This sequence joins TRBV19 and TRBJ1-5; possible D gene TRBD1, 6 bases. V was clipped by 7 bases and J by 0 bases, with 13 bases between them. Germline CDR1 is LNHDA and CDR2 is SQIVND (reference sequence). The CDR3 spans 15 residues. CDR3 amino acids: CASNSRDISNQPQHF. The CDR3 bases are TGTGCCAGTAATTCACGGGACATTAGCAATCAGCCCCAGCATTTT. Full variable domain (rest looked up from reference TRBV19 and TRBJ1-5): DGGITQSPKYLFRKEGQNVTLSCEQNLNHDAMYWYRQDPGQGLRLIYYSQIVNDFQKGDIAEGYSVSREKKESFPLTVTSAQKNPTAFYLCASNSRDISNQPQHFGDGTRLSIL.

V is TRBV11-2 and J is TRBJ2-7; D is possibly TRBD2 (6 bases). Germline V gene sequence: CDR1 SGHAT, CDR2 FQNNGV. V shed 1 base and J shed 3 bases, with 10 bases lying between them. The CDR3 sequence is 14 residues long. CDR3 coding DNA: TGTGCCAGCAGCTTAGGGGGGGTGAACTACGAGCAGTACTTC. Translating it yields CASSLGGVNYEQYF.

The chain carries TRBV11-2 and TRBJ2-5, with D perhaps TRBD2 (6 bases). V was pared by 5 bases and J by 2 bases, with 15 bases between. Germline loops: CDR1 SGHAT, CDR2 FQNNGV. The CDR3 runs to 15 residues. CDR3 DNA sequence: TGTGCCAGCAGCCCGGAGTGGGGGGATCAAGAGACCCAGTACTTC. This codes for CASSPEWGDQETQYF.

The rearrangement uses TRBV30 and TRBJ1-4; possibly TRBD1 for D (5 bases). CDR3 length: 14 amino acids. Trimming cost V 5 bases and J 10 bases, with 20 bases left between them. CDR1 GTSNPN and CDR2 SVGIG come from the germline V gene (reference sequence). CDR3 DNA sequence: TGTGCCTGGGCCGGTGGTGACTGGGGGGGAAAACTGTTTTTT. Translation gives CAWAGGDWGGKLFF.

The V and J genes are TRBV10-1 and TRBJ2-3; perhaps TRBD1 as D (6 bases). Germline V gene data show CDR1 as WNHNN and CDR2 as SYGVQD (reference sequence). The CDR3 loop spans 14 amino acids. Trimming removed 6 bases at V and 0 bases at J, with 10 bases between. CDR3 nucleotide sequence: TGCGCCAGCAGGAGGACAGAGAGCACAGATACGCAGTATTTT. This encodes CASRRTESTDTQYF.

The V gene is TRBV7-2, the J gene TRBJ1-4, with D perhaps matching TRBD1 (5 bases). Germline V gene lookup returns CDR1 SGHTA and CDR2 FQGNSA. V lost 8 bases and J 2 bases, leaving 12 bases between the germline ends. The CDR3 length is 14 residues. The CDR3 loop reads CASGADSTNEKLFF. The CDR3 region has the DNA TGTGCCAGCGGAGCAGACAGCACTAATGAAAAACTGTTTTTT.

V is TRBV19 and J is TRBJ1-2; maybe TRBD1 (5 bases). V lost 6 bases to trimming and J lost 5 bases, with 16 bases between them. Germline CDR1 is LNHDA and CDR2 is SQIVND (reference sequence). This CDR3 is 14 amino acids long. The CDR3 region is CASRGYRTWYGYTF. CDR3 sequence (DNA): TGTGCCAGTAGGGGCTACAGGACTTGGTATGGCTACACCTTC.

The rearrangement links TRBV10-3 to TRBJ2-4; possible D gene TRBD2, 6 bases. Germline-derived CDR1 and CDR2 are ENHRY and SYGVKD. Deletions cut 4 bases from V and 0 bases from J, with 13 bases between. CDR3 size: 16 residues. The CDR3 DNA follows: TGTGCCATCAGTGGGACTACCGGTATAGCCAAAAACATTCAGTACTTC. Translation gives CAISGTTGIAKNIQYF.

The CDR3 is CASSQDWRGEKLFF. CDR3 sequence (DNA): TGCGCCAGCAGCCAAGATTGGAGAGGGGAAAAACTGTTTTTT. The chain couples TRBV4-3 to TRBJ1-4; D is ambiguous. V lost 0 bases to trimming and J lost 8 bases, with 10 bases between them. The CDR3 covers 14 residues. Per germline, CDR1 LGHNA and CDR2 YSLEER.

Remarks on this clone: The sample carries other DNA sequences with the same CDR3. The chain employs TRBV18 and TRBJ2-6; a possible D gene is TRBD2 (5 bases). The CDR3 loop spans 14 amino acids. Germline values: CDR1 KGHSH, CDR2 LQKENI. Trimming left V 2 bases short and J 3 bases short, with 5 bases between. CDR3 sequence: CASSPGGGANVLTF. The CDR3 region has the DNA TGTGCCAGCTCACCAGGAGGTGGGGCCAACGTCCTGACTTTC.

The chain joins TRBV3-1 (or the pseudogene TRBV3-2) to TRBJ2-1; 12 bases are shared with TRBD2. Unmatched junction bases numbered 9, after V lost 2 bases and J lost 7 bases. CDR3 size: 17 residues. Germline V CDR1 and CDR2: LGHDT, YNNKEL (reference sequence). CDR3 DNA sequence: TGTGCCAGCAGCCAATTCAAGACTAGCGGGGGCATAAATGAGCAGTTCTTC. Amino acid sequence: CASSQFKTSGGINEQFF.

The V call is TRBV5-4, the J call TRBJ2-1; weak D call: TRBD1 (5 bases). The CDR3 is 14 residues long. The V and J ends lost 2 bases and 5 bases respectively, with 11 bases between them. Per the germline V gene, CDR1 is SGHNT and CDR2 is YYREEE (reference sequence). The CDR3 here is CASSFQGNHNEQFF. The CDR3 coding sequence is TGTGCCAGCAGCTTTCAGGGTAACCACAATGAGCAGTTCTTC.

This chain joins TRBV5-4 and TRBJ2-2; D not certain. The CDR3 totals 14 residues. Trimming shortened V by 3 bases and J by 5 bases, and 11 bases separated the two germline ends. Germline CDR1 reads SGHNT; CDR2 reads YYREEE (reference sequence). The CDR3 DNA reads TGTGCCAGCAGCTCATTAAGAGGTACCGGGGAGCTGTTTTTT. Translating gives CASSSLRGTGELFF.

This rearrangement joins TRBV7-8 to TRBJ2-7; the D is unclear. CDR3 length: 13 residues. In germline, CDR1 is SGHVS, CDR2 FQNEAQ. Deletions cut 8 bases from V and 0 bases from J, with 11 bases between. The CDR3 sequence: CASLASSSYEQYF. CDR3 nucleotides: TGTGCCAGCCTGGCGTCGAGCTCCTACGAGCAGTACTTC.

This CDR3 reads CASSQKLSHSNQPQHF. In DNA form, the CDR3 reads TGTGCCAGCAGTCAAAAACTCAGCCATAGCAATCAGCCCCAGCATTTT. This chain joins TRBV6-2 or TRBV6-3 and TRBJ1-5; the D is unclear. The CDR3 consists of 16 residues. The germline gives CDR1 MNHEY, CDR2 SVGEGT. V dropped 5 bases and J dropped 0 bases, with 14 bases sitting between them.

This chain connects TRBV14 to TRBJ1-1, with D perhaps matching TRBD1 (5 bases). There are 15 residues in the CDR3. The germline V gene encodes CDR1 SGHDN and CDR2 FVKESK. The V and J ends lost 1 base and 1 base respectively, with 10 bases between them. The CDR3 protein is CASSQVRAGNTEAFF. The CDR3 DNA sequence: TGTGCCAGCAGCCAAGTCAGGGCAGGGAACACTGAAGCTTTCTTT.

The chain links TRBV7-2 to TRBJ1-1, with a possible D match to TRBD1 (6 bases). The CDR3 is 15 amino acids. Looked up from germline, CDR1 is SGHTA and CDR2 is FQGNSA. V dropped 2 bases and J dropped 3 bases, with 13 bases sitting between them. In nucleotides, the CDR3 is TGTGCCAGCAGCTTACAGGCAGCAGGGGACACTGAAGCTTTCTTT. Protein product: CASSLQAAGDTEAFF.